A selection of T cell receptor beta chains follows, all from one sample in a study of human T cells and chemical hapten exposure. One entry per CDR3 protein, called by TCRdb with MiXCR from the RACE reads. There are fewer than 45,000 distinct CDR3 sequences in the sample; roughly an eighth occur only once, and around 1.9% lies in the top ten. The specimen was whole blood, collected in connection with sensitization to the hapten diphenylcyclopropenone (DPC). The receptors stem from a woman aged 40 to 55 with alopecia areata. Some clones in this sample may be carry-over from other donors' samples. Both conserved end residues are part of each CDR3. Fields, in order: J gene, V gene, clone size, D gene, CDR3 DNA, CDR3 protein. A D gene is named only where the DNA matches it firmly. Clone size is given for some rows only: seen once, a few or many times, or a class if the clone is expanded.

TRBJ2-2 TRBV7-9 few . TGTGCCAGCAGCTTAGGTAGCGAGAACACCGGGGAGCTGTTTTTT CASSLGSENTGELFF
TRBJ2-7 TRBV19 many . TGTGCCAGTAGTCCGACGGGCCCCGGCTACGAGCAGTACTTC CASSPTGPGYEQYF
TRBJ2-3 TRBV7-3 few TRBD2 TGTGCCAGCAGCTTGCGTGGCGGGAGAACAGATACGCAGTATTTT CASSLRGGRTDTQYF
TRBJ1-2 TRBV2 many . TGTGCCAGCAGTGAAGGGATGAACTATGGCTACACCTTC CASSEGMNYGYTF
TRBJ2-5 TRBV29-1 few . TGCAACTTACGGGACAACCAAGAGACCCAGTACTTC CNLRDNQETQYF
TRBJ2-1 TRBV9 . . TGTGCCAGCAGCGCCGATTGGGGCTCCTACAATGAGCAGTTCTTC CASSADWGSYNEQFF
TRBJ1-4 TRBV7-6 once TRBD1 TGTGCCAGCAGCTTGGGACAGGGGGCGGACCCTCCAGTTTTT CASSLGQGADPPVF
TRBJ1-2 TRBV9 few . TGTGCCAGCAGCATCCCAGGAGGTGGCTACACCTTC CASSIPGGGYTF
TRBJ2-5 TRBV7-6 few . TGTGCCAGCAGCTTAGATGTTAGGGGGACCCAGTACTTC CASSLDVRGTQYF
TRBJ2-1 TRBV27 . . TGTGCCAGCAGTCACTCCTACAATGAGCAGTTCTTC CASSHSYNEQFF
TRBJ2-1 TRBV29-1 . . TGCAGCGTTGGGGCTAGTGTGCTTTATGAGCAGTTCTTC CSVGASVLYEQFF
TRBJ2-7 TRBV7-8 many . TGTGCCAGCAGCCGAGGCCCAGCGGCCTACGAGCAGTACTTC CASSRGPAAYEQYF
TRBJ2-7 TRBV10-3 . TRBD1 TGTGCCATCAGTGAGTCGACCGACAGGGCAAACTTCTACGAGCAGTACTTC CAISESTDRANFYEQYF
TRBJ1-2 TRBV20-1 many . TGCAGTGTGATCAGGGTCGGAGGCTACACCTTC CSVIRVGGYTF
TRBJ2-5 TRBV7-6 . TRBD2 TGTGCCAGCGGGCCGGGACTAGCGGGAGGAGGCGGAGAGACCCAGTACTTC CASGPGLAGGGGETQYF
TRBJ1-1 TRBV28 many . TGTGCCAGCCACTCGGGGCAGGGGAGAACTGAAGCTTTCTTT CASHSGQGRTEAFF
TRBJ2-2 TRBV7-3 many . TGTGCCAGCAGCTTCCTCCAGAACACCGGGGAGCTGTTTTTT CASSFLQNTGELFF
TRBJ1-1 TRBV10-3 many . TGTGCCATCAGTGGGCCGCTAGGTATTGCTAACACTGAAGCTTTCTTT CAISGPLGIANTEAFF
TRBJ2-1 TRBV19 few TRBD2 TGTGCCAGTATGAGACTAGCCACGGGAGGGATAAATGAGCAGTTCTTC CASMRLATGGINEQFF
TRBJ2-6 TRBV7-9 many . TGTGCCAGCAGCTTAGGGACAGTGTCGAACGTCCTGACTTTC CASSLGTVSNVLTF
TRBJ2-1 TRBV6-1 many . TGTGCCAGCAGTGAAAGGGTCACAGCGGTCTTCAATGAGCAGTTCTTC CASSERVTAVFNEQFF
TRBJ1-5 TRBV12-3/TRBV12-4 many TRBD1 TGTGCCAGCAGTCACACAGGGGGCTCTAATCAGCCCCAGCATTTT CASSHTGGSNQPQHF
TRBJ2-7 TRBV3-1 . TRBD1 TGTGCCAGCAGCCAGCGGGGGACAGGGATCCACGAGCAGTACTTC CASSQRGTGIHEQYF
TRBJ1-2 TRBV29-1 . TRBD1 TGCAGCGTTGAAGAAACCGACAGGGCGGAGTATGGCTACACCTTC CSVEETDRAEYGYTF
TRBJ1-1 TRBV2 many . TGTGCCAGCAGTGAAAGATTTGGGGCGGCTGAAGCTTTCTTT CASSERFGAAEAFF
TRBJ2-2 TRBV4-2 many TRBD1 TGTGCCAGCAGCCAGCTCTACGGGGGGGACAGGGGGCCGGACACCGGGGAGCTGTTTTTT CASSQLYGGDRGPDTGELFF
TRBJ1-1 TRBV29-1 . . TGCAGCACGGGGGTGAACACTGAAGCTTTCTTT CSTGVNTEAFF
TRBJ2-5 TRBV6-2/TRBV6-3 many . TGTGCCAGCAGCAAAGAGACCCAGTACTTC CASSKETQYF
TRBJ2-3 TRBV11-3 many TRBD1 TGTGCCAGCAGCCCCGGGACAGGGAGTACAGATACGCAGTATTTT CASSPGTGSTDTQYF
TRBJ1-5 TRBV4-1 few TRBD1 TGCGCCAGCAGCCACTCGACAGGGCGCAATCAGCCCCAGCATTTT CASSHSTGRNQPQHF
TRBJ1-1 TRBV3-1 many . TGTGCCAGCTTTCACCCGGGACCCTTCGGAGGCACTGAAGCTTTCTTT CASFHPGPFGGTEAFF
TRBJ1-3 TRBV5-6 few . TGTGCCAGCAGCTTGCAGGGAATCTCTGGAAACACCATATATTTT CASSLQGISGNTIYF
TRBJ1-2 TRBV5-4 many . TGTGCCAGCAGCTTGTGGCCAGTAACACAACGAGACTATGGCTACACCTTC CASSLWPVTQRDYGYTF
TRBJ2-5 TRBV7-3 few TRBD1 TGTGCCAGCAGCCCCTCCGGGACAGGGGGCGCCTGGGAGACCCAGTACTTC CASSPSGTGGAWETQYF
TRBJ1-2 TRBV20-1 many TRBD1 TGCAAGACAGGGGGCGCGGACTATGGCTACACCTTC CKTGGADYGYTF
TRBJ1-2 TRBV7-2 . TRBD1 TGTGCCAGCAGCTCTCCGAGACAGGGGCTCTATGGCTACACCTTC CASSSPRQGLYGYTF
TRBJ1-1 TRBV9 . . TGTGCCAGCAGCGTGACGGGCATGAACACTGAAGCTTTCTTT CASSVTGMNTEAFF
TRBJ2-1 TRBV11-2 many . TGTGCCAGCAAAAAGATTAGCTACAATGAGCAGTTCTTC CASKKISYNEQFF
TRBJ2-7 TRBV19 few . TGTGCCAGTAGTATAGATCCCTTCACTACCTACGAGCAGTACTTC CASSIDPFTTYEQYF
TRBJ1-4 TRBV5-1 few . TGCGCCAGCAGCTTGGAGGGACAAGGACTGTTTTTT CASSLEGQGLFF
TRBJ2-3 TRBV6-5 . . TGTGCCAGTTCGGGCGCGGAGGACGGCACAGATACGCAGTATTTT CASSGAEDGTDTQYF